This T cell receptor (beta chain) was observed in a study of long-term antiretroviral therapy in people with HIV. V shed 4 bases and J 2 bases; nucleotides not matched to a gene: 10. The CDR3 extends over 17 amino acids. Germline assignment: CDR1 LNHDA and CDR2 SQIVND (reference sequence). At the survey level, the v3.0 immunoSEQ assay was run. Here immunoSEQ multiplex PCR was the method, and the copy in TCRdb shows in-frame clones only, minus some. This sample has approximately 12,000 clones, with roughly 91% found just once. The chain recombines TRBV19 with TRBJ2-1, with TRBD2 matching over 8 bases. The material sequenced was unsorted PBMCs, taken 0.2 years before starting antiretroviral therapy. This sequence originates from a woman in her 40s with HIV. The DNA for the CDR3 is TGTGCCAGTAGTACCCCCCCATGGCGGGGGGCCTACAATGAGCAGTTCTTC. Translated: CASSTPPWRGAYNEQFF.